Here is one T cell receptor beta chain with its context. The antigen remains undetermined. The sample originates from a study of cytomegalovirus exposure and HLA in healthy donors. Across the study: From donors who were HLA-typed, an early data release held 80 million to 95 million unique TCRs. Findings and limits, study-wide: Analysis performed later found roughly 17,000 TCR beta sequences associated with HLA alleles at 0.05 false discovery rate. Near-uniform donor sequencing depth was presumed by presence/absence analyses.

The V and J ends lost 8 bases and 4 bases respectively, with 17 bases between them. The CDR3 is 14 residues long. Germline CDR1 reads LNHDA; CDR2 reads SQIVND (reference sequence). The study ran its PCR with 60 Vbeta and 13 Jbeta primers. Here immunoSEQ multiplex PCR was the method, and the copy in TCRdb shows in-frame clones only, minus some. The table records about 180,000 clones, around 80% of them present only once. This TCR came from a woman aged 40 to 55 in good health and CMV-seronegative. The V call is TRBV19, the J call TRBJ1-2; D is unclear. The sample consisted of PBMCs. CDR3 in DNA: TGTGCCAGTGAGTCGGGCAGAGGGTCCTATGGCTACACCTTC. Translation: CASESGRGSYGYTF.